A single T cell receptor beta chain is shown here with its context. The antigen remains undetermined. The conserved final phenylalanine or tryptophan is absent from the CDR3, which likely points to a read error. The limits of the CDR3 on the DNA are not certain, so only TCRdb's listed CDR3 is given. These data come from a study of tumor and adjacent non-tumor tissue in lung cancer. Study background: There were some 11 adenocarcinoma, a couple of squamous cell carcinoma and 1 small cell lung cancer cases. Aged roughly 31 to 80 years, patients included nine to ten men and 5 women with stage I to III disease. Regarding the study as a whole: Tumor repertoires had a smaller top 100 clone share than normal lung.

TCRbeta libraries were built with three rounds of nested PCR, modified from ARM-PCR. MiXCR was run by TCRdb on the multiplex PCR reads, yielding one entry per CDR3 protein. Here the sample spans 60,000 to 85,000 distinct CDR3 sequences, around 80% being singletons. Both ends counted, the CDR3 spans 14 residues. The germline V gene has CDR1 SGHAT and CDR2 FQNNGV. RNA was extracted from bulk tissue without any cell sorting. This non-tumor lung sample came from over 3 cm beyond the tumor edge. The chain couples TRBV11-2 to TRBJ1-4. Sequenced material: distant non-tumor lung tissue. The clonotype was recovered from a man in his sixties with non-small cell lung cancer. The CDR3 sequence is CASSLDRGNEKLFS.